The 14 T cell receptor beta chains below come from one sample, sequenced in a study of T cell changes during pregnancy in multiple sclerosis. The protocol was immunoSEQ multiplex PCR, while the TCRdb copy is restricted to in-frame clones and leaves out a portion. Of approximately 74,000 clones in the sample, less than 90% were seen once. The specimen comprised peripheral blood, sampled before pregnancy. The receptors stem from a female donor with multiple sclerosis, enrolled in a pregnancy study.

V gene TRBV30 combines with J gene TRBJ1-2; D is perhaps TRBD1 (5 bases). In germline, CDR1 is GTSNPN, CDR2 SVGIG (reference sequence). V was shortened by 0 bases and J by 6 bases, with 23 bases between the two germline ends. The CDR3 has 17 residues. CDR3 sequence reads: CAWSVLKGPVLRNGYTF. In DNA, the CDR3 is TGTGCCTGGAGTGTACTTAAGGGGCCAGTTCTCAGGAATGGCTACACCTTC.

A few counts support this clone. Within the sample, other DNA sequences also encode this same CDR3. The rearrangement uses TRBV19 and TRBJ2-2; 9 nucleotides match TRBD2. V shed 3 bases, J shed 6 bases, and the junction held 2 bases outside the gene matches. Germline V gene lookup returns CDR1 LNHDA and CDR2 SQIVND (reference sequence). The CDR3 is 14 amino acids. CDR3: CASSIGGGAGELFF. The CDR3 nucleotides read TGTGCCAGTAGTATCGGCGGGGGGGCCGGGGAGCTGTTTTTT.

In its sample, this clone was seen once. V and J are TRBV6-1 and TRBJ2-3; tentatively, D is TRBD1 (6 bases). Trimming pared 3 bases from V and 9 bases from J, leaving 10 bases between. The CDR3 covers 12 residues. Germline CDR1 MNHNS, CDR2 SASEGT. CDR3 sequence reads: CASSENRETQYF. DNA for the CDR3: TGTGCCAGCAGTGAGAACAGGGAAACGCAGTATTTT.

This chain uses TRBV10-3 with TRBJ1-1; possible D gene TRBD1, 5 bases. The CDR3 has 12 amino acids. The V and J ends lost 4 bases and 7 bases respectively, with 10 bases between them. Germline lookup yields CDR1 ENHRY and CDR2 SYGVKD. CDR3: CAISAQGSEAFF. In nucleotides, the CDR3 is TGTGCCATCAGTGCCCAGGGTAGTGAAGCTTTCTTT.

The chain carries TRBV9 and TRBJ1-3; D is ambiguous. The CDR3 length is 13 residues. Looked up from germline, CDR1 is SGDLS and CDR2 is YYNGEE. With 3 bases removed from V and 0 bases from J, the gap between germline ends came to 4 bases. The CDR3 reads CASSGSSGNTIYF. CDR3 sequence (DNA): TGTGCCAGCAGCGGGAGCTCTGGAAACACCATATATTTT.

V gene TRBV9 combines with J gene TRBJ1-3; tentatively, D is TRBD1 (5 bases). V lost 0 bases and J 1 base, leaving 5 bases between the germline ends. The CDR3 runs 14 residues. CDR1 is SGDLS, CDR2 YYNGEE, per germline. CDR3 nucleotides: TGTGCCAGCAGCGTAGAGGGGTCTGGAAACACCATATATTTT. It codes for CASSVEGSGNTIYF.

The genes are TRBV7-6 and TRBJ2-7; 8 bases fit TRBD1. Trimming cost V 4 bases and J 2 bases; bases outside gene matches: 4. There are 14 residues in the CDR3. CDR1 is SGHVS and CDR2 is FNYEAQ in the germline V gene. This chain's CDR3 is CASSYGQGPYEQYF. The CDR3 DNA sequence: TGTGCCAGCAGCTATGGACAGGGACCCTACGAGCAGTACTTC.

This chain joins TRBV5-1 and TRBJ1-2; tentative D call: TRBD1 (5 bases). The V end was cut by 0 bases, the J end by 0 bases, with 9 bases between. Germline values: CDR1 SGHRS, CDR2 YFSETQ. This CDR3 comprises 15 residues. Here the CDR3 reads CASSLGDSTNYGYTF. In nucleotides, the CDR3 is TGCGCCAGCAGCTTGGGCGACAGCACTAACTATGGCTACACCTTC.

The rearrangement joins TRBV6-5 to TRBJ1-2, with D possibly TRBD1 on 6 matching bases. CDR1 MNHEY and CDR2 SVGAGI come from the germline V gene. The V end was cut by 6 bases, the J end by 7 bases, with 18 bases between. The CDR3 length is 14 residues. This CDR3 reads CASSPGGRVSGYTF. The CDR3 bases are TGTGCCAGCAGCCCCGGGGGGCGAGTGTCTGGCTACACCTTC.

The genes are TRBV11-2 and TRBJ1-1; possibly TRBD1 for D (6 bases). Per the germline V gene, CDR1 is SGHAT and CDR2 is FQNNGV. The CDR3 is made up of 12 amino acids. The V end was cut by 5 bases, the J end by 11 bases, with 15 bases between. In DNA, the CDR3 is TGTGCCAGCAGCCAGACCAGGGGCAAGGCTTTCTTT. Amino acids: CASSQTRGKAFF.

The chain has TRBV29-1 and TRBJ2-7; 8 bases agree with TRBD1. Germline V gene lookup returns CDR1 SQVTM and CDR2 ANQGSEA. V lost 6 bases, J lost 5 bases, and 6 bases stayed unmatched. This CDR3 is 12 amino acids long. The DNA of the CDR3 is TGCAGCGTGGGGGACAGGCGGGACGAGCAGTACTTC. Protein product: CSVGDRRDEQYF.

This CDR3 reads CASSPRGIHGGTEAFF. Written as DNA, the CDR3 is TGTGCCAGCTCACCACGCGGGATTCACGGGGGCACTGAAGCTTTCTTT. The rearrangement joins TRBV18 to TRBJ1-1; the D gene is possibly TRBD1 (5 bases). The CDR3 spans 16 residues. From germline, CDR1 is KGHSH and CDR2 LQKENI. V was pared by 1 base and J by 4 bases, with 16 bases between.

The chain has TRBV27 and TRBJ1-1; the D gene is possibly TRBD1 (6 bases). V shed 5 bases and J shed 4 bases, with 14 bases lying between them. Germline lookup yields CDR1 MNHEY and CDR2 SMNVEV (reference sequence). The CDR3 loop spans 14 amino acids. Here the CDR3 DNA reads TGTGCCAGCAGTACCAGGGGTCACCTCACTGAAGCTTTCTTT. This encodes CASSTRGHLTEAFF.

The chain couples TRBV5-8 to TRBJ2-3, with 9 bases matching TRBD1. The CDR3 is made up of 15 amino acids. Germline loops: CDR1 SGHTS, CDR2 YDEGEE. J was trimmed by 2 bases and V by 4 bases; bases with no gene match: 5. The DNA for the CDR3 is TGTGCCAGCAGCCCCGGACAGGGGAACACAGATACGCAGTATTTT. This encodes CASSPGQGNTDTQYF.